Detailed here is one TCR beta chain. Methods used by the authors: Amplification with reference gene primers provided the estimates of nucleated cell counts. Only in-frame clones appear in the TCRdb table, and some are missing; sequencing was by immunoSEQ multiplex PCR. Clone size and the V and J calls come from that table; the DNA yielded D and trimming. In the table there are around 300,000 clones, roughly 85% of which are singletons. Symptom resolution, clearance, or two negative PCRs marked the recovered donors of Cohort 3. The sample belongs to a study of blood T cell repertoires in COVID-19. Study information: Whether acute or convalescent, the COVID-19 samples came from the United States, Italy and Spain.

V was trimmed by 3 bases and J by 6 bases, leaving 17 bases between them. The CDR3 runs to 15 residues. Germline V CDR1 and CDR2: MDHEN, SYDVKM. V and J are TRBV28 and TRBJ1-1; tentative D call: TRBD1 (5 bases). This clonotype originated in a woman between 35 and 50 years old who had recovered from COVID-19. Input material: PBMCs or T cells enriched from blood (not recorded which). The CDR3 spells CASSFLAGLGAEAFF. The DNA of the CDR3 is TGTGCCAGCAGTTTTCTGGCAGGCCTAGGGGCTGAAGCTTTCTTT.